One and the same sample provided the 2 T cell receptor beta chains below, sequenced in a study of T cell responses to AZD1222 COVID-19 vaccine. Repertoires were generated with immunoSEQ multiplex PCR, while TCRdb's copy carries only in-frame clones and drops some. The sample carries around 79,000 clones, approximately 88% recorded once. This sample comprised peripheral blood, obtained on day 0 of AZD1222 vaccination. These receptors were taken from an adult in good health.

The rearrangement uses TRBV9 and TRBJ2-3; 12 nucleotides match TRBD2. This CDR3 spans 16 amino acids. The V and J ends lost 4 bases and 2 bases, in that order; junction bases with no gene match: 5. Per germline, CDR1 SGDLS and CDR2 YYNGEE. This chain's CDR3 is CASSTGLAGNTDTQYF. In DNA, the CDR3 is TGTGCCAGCAGCACCGGACTAGCGGGAAACACAGATACGCAGTATTTT.

This chain uses TRBV19 with TRBJ1-4, with 9 nucleotides matching TRBD1. In germline, CDR1 is LNHDA, CDR2 SQIVND (reference sequence). The CDR3 is 19 residues long. J lost 0 bases, V lost 5 bases, and 13 bases had no gene match. The CDR3 here is CASSPVTGGAPATNEKLFF. The DNA of the CDR3 is TGTGCCAGTAGTCCGGTCACAGGGGGCGCGCCCGCAACTAATGAAAAACTGTTTTTT.